A selection of T cell receptor beta chains follows, all from one sample in a study of identical twins. TCRdb recomputed calls from the 5' RACE reads with MiXCR, one row per CDR3 protein. The sample contains 700,000 to 950,000 distinct CDR3 sequences, roughly an eighth of which appear only once. These data also formed part of another study, on yellow fever vaccine responses in identical twins.

The sequencing sample was made of PBMCs. These receptors came from a woman under 30 in good health. The CDR3 runs from the conserved cysteine through the conserved F or W. D genes are given only for firm matches. Where a row states a size, it is once, few, many or the class of an expanded clone; other rows omit it.

d_call j_call v_call clone_size cdr3_aa cdr3_nt
. TRBJ1-2 TRBV28 few CASTDVYGYTF TGTGCCAGCACGGACGTCTATGGCTACACCTTC
. TRBJ2-2 TRBV12-3/TRBV12-4 many CASRIQTGELFF TGTGCCAGCAGAATACAGACCGGGGAGCTGTTTTTT
. TRBJ2-5 TRBV7-2 . CASSPRVREGETQYF TGTGCCAGCAGCCCACGTGTCCGGGAAGGAGAGACCCAGTACTTC
TRBD2 TRBJ2-3 TRBV29-1 . CSVYAGAIDTQYF TGCAGCGTTTACGCGGGAGCAATAGATACGCAGTATTTT
. TRBJ1-6 TRBV12-3/TRBV12-4 few CASSLEGGSSPLHF TGTGCCAGCAGTTTAGAGGGAGGGAGTTCACCCCTCCACTTT
TRBD2 TRBJ2-3 TRBV12-3/TRBV12-4 . CASSLVAGGGTDTQYF TGTGCCAGCAGTTTGGTAGCGGGGGGCGGCACAGATACGCAGTATTTT
. TRBJ2-3 TRBV28 . CASSLGQGIPDTQYF TGTGCCAGCAGTTTAGGGCAGGGCATCCCAGATACGCAGTATTTT
. TRBJ1-6 TRBV15 . CATSRNNSPLHF TGTGCCACCAGCAGAAATAATTCACCCCTCCACTTT
. TRBJ1-2 TRBV12-3/TRBV12-4 few CASSLREWGWGYTF TGTGCCAGCAGTTTAAGGGAGTGGGGCTGGGGCTACACCTTC
TRBD2 TRBJ2-7 TRBV6-1 few CASSRGTSDSYEQYF TGTGCCAGCTCCCGCGGGACTAGCGACTCCTACGAGCAGTACTTC
. TRBJ2-2 TRBV2 few CASKLEGLNTGELFF TGTGCCAGCAAGTTGGAAGGGCTAAACACCGGGGAGCTGTTTTTT
. TRBJ2-5 TRBV28 many CANGPSGGETQYF TGTGCCAACGGACCCTCTGGGGGAGAGACCCAGTACTTC
. TRBJ2-7 TRBV12-3/TRBV12-4 few CASSFSGKVTYEQYF TGTGCCAGCAGTTTCTCAGGGAAGGTCACCTACGAGCAGTACTTC
. TRBJ1-1 TRBV5-1 few CASRSDRMNTEAFF TGCGCCAGCAGGTCCGACCGGATGAACACTGAAGCTTTCTTT
TRBD1 TRBJ1-1 TRBV7-2 many CASSLAGTGGSEAFF TGTGCCAGCAGCTTGGCCGGGACAGGGGGTAGTGAAGCTTTCTTT
TRBD2 TRBJ2-5 TRBV2 few CASSEGGTSGETQYF TGTGCCAGCAGTGAAGGGGGGACTAGCGGAGAGACCCAGTACTTC
. TRBJ2-2 TRBV9 few CASSLRRGEPGELFF TGTGCCAGCAGCCTCCGGCGAGGGGAGCCCGGGGAGCTGTTTTTT
. TRBJ2-1 TRBV28 few CASSFFGTGNEQFF TGTGCCAGCAGTTTTTTCGGCACCGGCAATGAGCAGTTCTTC
TRBD2 TRBJ2-6 TRBV7-3 . CASSLSGLAGVAGANVLTF TGTGCCAGCAGCTTAAGTGGACTAGCGGGAGTAGCTGGGGCCAACGTCCTGACTTTC
. TRBJ1-2 TRBV4-1 few CASSQVRGGPGYTF TGCGCCAGCAGCCAAGTGAGGGGGGGGCCAGGCTACACCTTC
. TRBJ1-5 TRBV20-1 few CSASPRVGSNQPQHF TGCAGTGCTAGCCCCAGGGTGGGAAGCAATCAGCCCCAGCATTTT
. TRBJ2-3 TRBV2 . CASSALDSADTQYF TGTGCCAGCAGTGCTTTGGACAGCGCAGATACGCAGTATTTT
TRBD1 TRBJ2-3 TRBV24-1 many CATSDVGQGSTDTQYF TGTGCCACCAGTGACGTCGGACAGGGCAGCACAGATACGCAGTATTTT
. TRBJ1-2 TRBV6-1 few CASSEYGQNYGYTF TGTGCCAGCAGTGAATACGGACAGAACTATGGCTACACCTTC
TRBD1 TRBJ1-1 TRBV10-3 few CATGTGELNTEAFF TGTGCCACCGGGACAGGGGAACTGAACACTGAAGCTTTCTTT
. TRBJ2-1 TRBV12-3/TRBV12-4 many CASSLARGVRDEQFF TGTGCCAGCAGTTTAGCGAGGGGTGTCCGGGATGAGCAGTTCTTC
TRBD2 TRBJ2-1 TRBV20-1 few CSARGPGLVFDEQFF TGCAGTGCTAGAGGACCGGGACTAGTTTTCGATGAGCAGTTCTTC
. TRBJ2-1 TRBV7-9 . CASSPGKWELDEQFF TGTGCCAGCAGCCCCGGGAAGTGGGAACTCGATGAGCAGTTCTTC
. TRBJ1-6 TRBV6-1 . CAIKGVVEPLHF TGTGCCATCAAGGGGGTTGTAGAACCCCTCCACTTT
TRBD2 TRBJ2-7 TRBV16 . CASSQLAGGLTYEQYF TGTGCCAGCAGCCAACTAGCGGGAGGGCTGACCTACGAGCAGTACTTC
TRBD2 TRBJ2-1 TRBV7-7 . CASSTGEGLGNEQFF TGTGCCAGCAGCACCGGGGAGGGGCTCGGCAATGAGCAGTTCTTC
. TRBJ1-2 TRBV27 few CASSLSLGEGYGYTF TGTGCCAGCAGTTTATCCTTAGGGGAGGGTTATGGCTACACCTTC
. TRBJ1-1 TRBV10-3 few CAISATMGRLAFF TGTGCCATCAGTGCCACTATGGGGAGGTTAGCTTTCTTT
. TRBJ2-3 TRBV3-1 few CASSLGYDTQYF TGTGCCAGCAGCCTCGGGTACGATACGCAGTATTTT
. TRBJ2-7 TRBV10-3 . CAITARPGGNEQYF TGTGCCATCACGGCACGACCGGGCGGTAACGAGCAGTACTTC
. TRBJ1-1 TRBV5-1 many CASSLLWGGTEAFF TGCGCCAGCAGCTTGCTCTGGGGAGGAACTGAAGCTTTCTTT
TRBD1 TRBJ2-1 TRBV24-1 many CATSDWTGIRHNEQFF TGTGCCACCAGTGATTGGACAGGGATAAGGCACAATGAGCAGTTCTTC
TRBD1 TRBJ2-6 TRBV28 . CASSTDRPNVLTF TGTGCCAGCAGCACGGACAGGCCCAACGTCCTGACTTTC
TRBD2 TRBJ2-3 TRBV20-1 . CSARDPSGGRRGTDTQYF TGCAGTGCTAGAGATCCTAGCGGGGGCAGGAGAGGCACAGATACGCAGTATTTT
. TRBJ1-5 TRBV19 few CASSMGRVNQPQHF TGTGCCAGTAGTATGGGCAGGGTCAATCAGCCCCAGCATTTT
TRBD1 TRBJ2-5 TRBV7-7 many CASSQTGVGETQYF TGTGCCAGCAGCCAGACAGGGGTCGGGGAGACCCAGTACTTC
. TRBJ1-2 TRBV20-1 few CSARLDRRYGYTF TGCAGTGCTAGATTAGACAGAAGATATGGCTACACCTTC
. TRBJ2-5 TRBV25-1 . CASSEYMVGGLEETQYF TGTGCCAGCAGTGAATATATGGTGGGGGGCTTGGAAGAGACCCAGTACTTC
TRBD2 TRBJ2-1 TRBV20-1 . CSAPGLAGGGNEQFF TGCAGTGCTCCCGGACTAGCGGGAGGTGGCAATGAGCAGTTCTTC
. TRBJ2-7 TRBV29-1 few CSVDPRLEEQYF TGCAGCGTTGATCCCAGGCTTGAAGAGCAGTACTTC
TRBD1 TRBJ2-1 TRBV20-1 few CSARAWTGRDEQFF TGCAGTGCTAGAGCCTGGACAGGTAGGGATGAGCAGTTCTTC
TRBD1 TRBJ1-6 TRBV5-1 many CASSSDRAVGSPLHF TGCGCCAGCAGCTCGGACAGGGCAGTGGGTTCACCCCTCCACTTT
. TRBJ2-5 TRBV20-1 many CSAPRDGYQETQYF TGCAGTGCCCCCCGGGACGGGTACCAAGAGACCCAGTACTTC
. TRBJ2-2 TRBV5-1 many CASSLEGGTGELFF TGCGCCAGCAGCTTGGAAGGGGGCACCGGGGAGCTGTTTTTT
TRBD2 TRBJ2-3 TRBV12-3/TRBV12-4 . CASRSTSGVFTDTQYF TGTGCCAGCAGGTCTACTAGCGGGGTCTTCACAGATACGCAGTATTTT
. TRBJ2-1 TRBV11-2 few CASSPQRGTGLSYNEQFF TGTGCCAGCAGCCCTCAAAGGGGAACAGGACTCTCCTACAATGAGCAGTTCTTC